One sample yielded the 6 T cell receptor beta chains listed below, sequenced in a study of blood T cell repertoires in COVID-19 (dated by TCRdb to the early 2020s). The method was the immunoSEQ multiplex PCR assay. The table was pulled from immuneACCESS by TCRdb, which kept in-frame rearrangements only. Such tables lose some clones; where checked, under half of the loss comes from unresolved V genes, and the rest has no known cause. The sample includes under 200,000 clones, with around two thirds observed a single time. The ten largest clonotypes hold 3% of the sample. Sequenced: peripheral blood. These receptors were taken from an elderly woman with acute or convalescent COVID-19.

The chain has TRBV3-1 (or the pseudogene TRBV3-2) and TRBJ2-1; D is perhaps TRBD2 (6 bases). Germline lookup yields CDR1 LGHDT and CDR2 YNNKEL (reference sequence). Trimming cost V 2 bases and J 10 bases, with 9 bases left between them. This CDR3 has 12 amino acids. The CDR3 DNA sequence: TGTGCCAGCAGCCAACAGGCGGGGGAGCAGTTCTTC. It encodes CASSQQAGEQFF.

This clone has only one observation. The CDR3 sequence is CASSLAQEGSPQYF. CDR3 in DNA: TGTGCCAGCAGCTTAGCGCAGGAGGGATCCCCCCAGTACTTC. This chain joins TRBV7-2 and TRBJ2-5; tentatively, D is TRBD2 (6 bases). The V gene's germline CDR1 is SGHTA and CDR2 FQGNSA. V lost 0 bases and J lost 9, with 14 bases in between. This CDR3 has 14 amino acids. The variable domain in full, with the rest retrieved from reference TRBV7-2 and TRBJ2-5, is GAGVSQSPSNKVTEKGKDVELRCDPISGHTALYWYRQSLGQGLEFLIYFQGNSAPDKSGLPSDRFSAERTGGSVSTLTIQRTQQEDSAVYLCASSLAQEGSPQYFGPGTRLLVL.

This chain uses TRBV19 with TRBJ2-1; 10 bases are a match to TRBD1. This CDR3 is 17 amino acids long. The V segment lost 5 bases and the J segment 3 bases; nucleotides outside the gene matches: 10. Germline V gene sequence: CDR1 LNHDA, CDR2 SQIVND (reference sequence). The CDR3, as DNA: TGTGCCAGTAGTCCGGGACAGGGGCTTTCCTTCTACAATGAGCAGTTCTTC. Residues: CASSPGQGLSFYNEQFF.

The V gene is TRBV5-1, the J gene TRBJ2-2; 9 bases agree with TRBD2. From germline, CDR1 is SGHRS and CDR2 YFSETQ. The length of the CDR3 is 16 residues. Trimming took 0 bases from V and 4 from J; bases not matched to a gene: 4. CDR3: CASSLDSGSVTGELFF. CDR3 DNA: TGCGCCAGCAGCTTGGATAGCGGGAGTGTCACCGGGGAGCTGTTTTTT. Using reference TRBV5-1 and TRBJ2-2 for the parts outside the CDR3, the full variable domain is KAGVTQTPRYLIKTRGQQVTLSCSPISGHRSVSWYQQTPGQGLQFLFEYFSETQRNKGNFPGRFSGRQFSNSRSEMNVSTLELGDSALYLCASSLDSGSVTGELFFGEGSRLTVL.

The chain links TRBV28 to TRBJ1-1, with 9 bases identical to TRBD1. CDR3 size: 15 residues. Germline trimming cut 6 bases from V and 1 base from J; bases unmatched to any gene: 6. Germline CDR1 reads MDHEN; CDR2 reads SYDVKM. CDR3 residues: CASREGQGPNTEAFF. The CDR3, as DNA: TGTGCCAGCAGGGAGGGACAGGGCCCGAACACTGAAGCTTTCTTT. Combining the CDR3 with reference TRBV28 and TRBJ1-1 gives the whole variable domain DVKVTQSSRYLVKRTGEKVFLECVQDMDHENMFWYRQDPGLGLRLIYFSYDVKMKEKGDIPEGYSVSREKKERFSLILESASTNQTSMYLCASREGQGPNTEAFFGQGTRLTVV.

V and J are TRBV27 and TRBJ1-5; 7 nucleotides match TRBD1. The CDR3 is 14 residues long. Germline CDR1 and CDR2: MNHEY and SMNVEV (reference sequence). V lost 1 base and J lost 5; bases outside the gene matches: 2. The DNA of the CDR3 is TGTGCCAGCAGTTTATTACAGGGGTATCAGCCCCAGCATTTT. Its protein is CASSLLQGYQPQHF.